These 19 T cell receptor beta chains originate from one sample sequenced in a study of blood T cells in healthy people across ages. Next came a second PCR, run for about 6 to 12 cycles, which used a sample-barcoded 5' primer along with a J-beta primer mix. TCRdb fed the 5' RACE reads into MiXCR, producing one record per CDR3 protein. The data show roughly 860,000 distinct CDR3 sequences, with 62% seen just once and about 30% held by the top ten. Sample: blood. Receptors were obtained from a young man in good health.

The rearrangement uses TRBV20-1 and TRBJ2-7; no definite D call. V was trimmed by 2 bases and J by 3 bases, leaving 8 bases between them. The V gene's germline CDR1 is DFQATT and CDR2 SNEGSKA (reference sequence). The CDR3 covers 12 residues. The CDR3 nucleotides are TGCAGTGCTAGAAAGGTGGGCTACGAGCAGTACTTC. Translating it yields CSARKVGYEQYF.

This clonotype has only one observation. The chain combines TRBV18 with TRBJ2-5; D remains ambiguous. CDR1 is KGHSH, CDR2 LQKENI, per germline. V was shortened by 2 bases and J by 1 base, with 8 bases between the two germline ends. The CDR3 spans 14 residues. CDR3 loop: CASSPSPAQETQYF. In DNA, the CDR3 is TGTGCCAGCTCACCATCCCCCGCCCAAGAGACCCAGTACTTC.

The J gene is TRBJ2-1, the V gene TRBV24-1; D not resolved. V lost 1 base, J lost 8 bases, and 11 bases lay in between. CDR3 length: 14 amino acids. The germline V gene has CDR1 KGHDR and CDR2 SFDVKD. CDR3 loop: CATSDLGPEDEQFF. CDR3 bases: TGTGCCACCAGTGATTTAGGCCCCGAAGATGAGCAGTTCTTC.

With respect to this clonotype: Germline and junction disagree at one end, which may indicate a read error. The chain employs TRBV20-1 and TRBJ2-2; maybe TRBD2 (6 bases). The CDR3 is 15 residues long. Germline CDR1 and CDR2: DFQATT and SNEGSKA (reference sequence). CDR3 nucleotide sequence: TGCAGTGCTAGAGATCCGGAGACCCACACCGGGGGGCTGTTTTTT. Residues: CSARDPETHTGGLFF.

In this sample, this clonotype turned up a few times. This chain links TRBV9 with TRBJ2-1; 8 bases are a match to TRBD1. After removal of 5 bases from V and 6 bases from J, the junction contained 13 bases not matched to a gene. CDR1 and CDR2 from the germline V gene are SGDLS and YYNGEE. The CDR3 sequence is 16 residues long. The CDR3 protein is CASRKGETGDSNEQFF. The CDR3 bases are TGTGCCAGCAGGAAAGGGGAGACAGGGGACTCCAATGAGCAGTTCTTC.

V usage is TRBV9 and J usage is TRBJ2-1; a weak D match, TRBD2 (7 bases). This CDR3 is built from 14 residues. Trimming took 0 bases from V and 10 from J, leaving 14 bases between them. In germline, CDR1 is SGDLS, CDR2 YYNGEE. In DNA, the CDR3 is TGTGCCAGCAGCGTAGCCGGGGGGCAGCGGGAGCAGTTCTTC. This gives the protein CASSVAGGQREQFF.

This chain joins TRBV6-5 and TRBJ2-5; the D gene is possibly TRBD1 (6 bases). Trimming stripped 4 bases from V and 5 bases from J, with 20 bases between. The CDR3 totals 16 residues. Looked up from germline, CDR1 is MNHEY and CDR2 is SVGAGI. As DNA, the CDR3 is TGTGCCAGCAGTTCGGTACAGGGTCGAGGTTGGGAGACCCAGTACTTC. This codes for CASSSVQGRGWETQYF.

CDR3 sequence: CASSQSDRDETQYF. CDR3 in DNA: TGTGCCAGCAGCCAATCGGACAGGGACGAGACCCAGTACTTC. V is TRBV12-3 or TRBV12-4 and J is TRBJ2-7, with 8 bases matching TRBD1. The J call is doubtful: the DNA matches TRBJ2-5 better. The CDR3 spans 14 residues.

CDR3 nucleotide sequence: TGTGCCAGCAGTTTATGGCAGACAGATACGCAGTATTTT. Protein product: CASSLWQTDTQYF. V gene TRBV28 combines with J gene TRBJ2-3; D is unresolved. The ends were cut back, 0 bases at V and 3 bases at J, with 4 bases in the middle. This CDR3 is 13 amino acids long. From germline, CDR1 is MDHEN and CDR2 SYDVKM.

This clonotype showed up just a few times. The J gene is TRBJ1-4, the V gene TRBV4-3; TRBD1 aligns across 8 bases. Looked up from germline, CDR1 is LGHNA and CDR2 is YSLEER. The CDR3 runs to 17 residues. The trim removed 3 bases at V and 7 bases at J, leaving 13 bases unmatched. CDR3: CASSHYRGQGQSEKLFF. CDR3 nucleotide sequence: TGCGCCAGCAGCCACTATCGTGGACAGGGACAAAGTGAAAAACTGTTTTTT.

This chain joins TRBV29-1 and TRBJ2-4, with a possible D match to TRBD1 (6 bases). The last part of the DNA fits TRBJ2-7 better; the J call may be wrong. CDR1 SQVTM and CDR2 ANQGSEA come from the germline V gene. This CDR3 is built from 13 residues. The CDR3 loop reads CSVERGQGTEQYF. CDR3 nucleotides: TGCAGCGTTGAAAGGGGCCAGGGGACCGAGCAGTACTTC.

The chain joins TRBV5-5 to TRBJ2-7; D is tentatively TRBD1 or TRBD2 (5 bases each). Germline V gene lookup returns CDR1 SGHKS and CDR2 YYEKEE (reference sequence). The CDR3 runs to 14 residues. Trimming removed 4 bases from V and 0 bases from J, with 11 bases in between. CDR3 coding DNA: TGTGCCAGCAGCCGCCGGGACGGCTCCTACGAGCAGTACTTC. Amino acid sequence: CASSRRDGSYEQYF. The variable domain in full, completed from reference TRBV5-5 and TRBJ2-7, reads DAGVTQSPTHLIKTRGQQVTLRCSPISGHKSVSWYQQVLGQGPQFIFQYYEKEERGRGNFPDRFSARQFPNYSSELNVNALLLGDSALYLCASSRRDGSYEQYFGPGTRLTVT.

This clonotype came up a few times. The chain carries TRBV2 and TRBJ2-7; 11 bases fit TRBD2. From germline, CDR1 is SNHLY and CDR2 FYNNEI. V shed 5 bases and J 3 bases; nucleotides not matched to a gene: 6. The CDR3 runs 15 residues. In nucleotides, the CDR3 is TGTGCCAGCAGTCCTAGCGGGGGGACGTACTACGAGCAGTACTTC. It codes for CASSPSGGTYYEQYF.

The chain is built from TRBV20-1 and TRBJ2-7; D uncertain. CDR1 is DFQATT and CDR2 is SNEGSKA in the germline V gene (reference sequence). The CDR3 has 12 amino acids. With 6 bases removed from V and 2 bases from J, the gap between germline ends came to 11 bases. CDR3 in DNA: TGCAGTGCCAGTAGTAGGACCTACGAGCAGTACTTC. The encoded protein is CSASSRTYEQYF.

The genes are TRBV18 and TRBJ1-2; 7 bases fit TRBD1. From germline, CDR1 is KGHSH and CDR2 LQKENI. V shed 2 bases and J 1 base; nucleotides not matched to a gene: 4. The CDR3 has 15 amino acids. This CDR3 is CASSPTDRVNYGYTF. DNA for the CDR3: TGTGCCAGCTCACCAACCGACAGGGTTAACTATGGCTACACCTTC.

This clonotype was observed a single time. The chain recombines TRBV27 with TRBJ2-1; perhaps TRBD1 as D (6 bases). Germline CDR1 reads MNHEY; CDR2 reads SMNVEV (reference sequence). The V gene lost 4 bases and the J gene lost 10 bases, with 14 bases spanning the gap. There are 13 residues in the CDR3. The CDR3 spells CASSWGPNGEQFF. In nucleotides, the CDR3 is TGTGCCAGCAGTTGGGGGCCGAACGGCGAGCAGTTCTTC.

The chain combines TRBV24-1 with TRBJ2-5; 13 nucleotides line up with TRBD2. The CDR3 runs 18 residues. V dropped 3 bases and J dropped 1; count of bases not matched to a gene: 7. Germline V CDR1 and CDR2: KGHDR, SFDVKD. The CDR3 region is CATSDPGLAGALQETQYF. CDR3 in DNA: TGTGCCACCAGTGATCCTGGACTAGCGGGGGCCCTCCAAGAGACCCAGTACTTC.

The chain couples TRBV7-9 to TRBJ2-7; the D gene is possibly TRBD1 (6 bases). Trimming removed 4 bases at V and 2 bases at J, with 15 bases between. The CDR3 covers 15 residues. Germline CDR1 reads SEHNR; CDR2 reads FQNEAQ (reference sequence). Here the CDR3 DNA reads TGTGCCAGCAGCTCAAAAACAGGGTCTCCCTACGAGCAGTACTTC. Protein sequence: CASSSKTGSPYEQYF.

This clonotype was recorded only once. The V gene is TRBV20-1, the J gene TRBJ2-5, with unresolved D. Trimming shortened V by 2 bases and J by 5 bases, and 12 bases separated the two germline ends. The CDR3 extends over 13 amino acids. Germline V gene sequence: CDR1 DFQATT, CDR2 SNEGSKA (reference sequence). The CDR3 reads CSARNPQRETQYF. As DNA, the CDR3 is TGCAGTGCTAGAAACCCACAAAGGGAGACCCAGTACTTC.